This T cell receptor beta chain was documented in a study of radiotherapy plus CTLA-4 blockade in lung cancer. Study details: Of all patients, around 19% responded objectively and roughly 31% showed disease control.

Focal radiation was given together with CTLA-4 blockade (ipilimumab) to patients with chemo-refractory metastatic non-small-cell lung cancer. This clone was detected only a few times. Its specificity is not known. This table comes from immunoSEQ multiplex PCR, and its TCRdb copy is limited to in-frame clones, with some not included. In the table there are about 51,000 clones, more than 75% of which are singletons. Study-level results: With interferon-beta, early dynamics of blood T cell clones were reported to best predict response. Clones of tumor-derived TCRs expanded in blood after radiotherapy plus ipilimumab.

This TCR derives from a human donor with non-small cell lung cancer who had a complete response to radiotherapy plus ipilimumab. The sequencing here drew on peripheral blood, taken from a patient treated with radiotherapy plus ipilimumab.

The chain's CDR3 is CASSRDPGQENQPQHF. The DNA of the CDR3 is TGTGCCAGTAGTAGGGACCCGGGACAGGAAAATCAGCCCCAGCATTTT. This sequence joins TRBV19 and TRBJ1-5; 8 bases are a match to TRBD1. The CDR3 loop spans 16 amino acids. CDR1 and CDR2 (germline): LNHDA, SQIVND (reference sequence). J lost 4 bases, V lost 4 bases, and 9 bases had no gene match.